Listed below are T cell receptor beta chains from one sample, sequenced in a study of T cell repertoires in cytomegalovirus infection. No antigen is known for these receptors. TCRdb re-called the reads through MiXCR, storing one row per CDR3 protein. The sample includes 650,000 to 850,000 distinct CDR3 sequences, approximately 32% of them seen just once. This specimen consisted of cultured CD8+ T cells from PBMCs, obtained from culture after CMV antigen stimulation. Every receptor here comes from a human donor in good health (CMV status not recorded). Some clones in this sample may be carry-over from other donors' samples. The CDR3 runs from the conserved cysteine through the conserved F or W. A D gene is named only where the DNA matches it firmly. Clone sizes are given selectively: once, few, many, or a class where the clone is expanded.

TRBV6-5	TRBJ1-1	.	.	CASSYAGHLNTEAFF	TGTGCCAGCAGTTACGCGGGACACCTGAACACTGAAGCTTTCTTT
TRBV18	TRBJ1-2	.	.	CASSPPLEGIYGYTF	TGTGCCAGCTCACCACCGTTAGAGGGGATCTATGGCTACACCTTC
TRBV9	TRBJ1-1	once	.	CASSPWRSANTEAFF	TGTGCCAGCAGCCCGTGGAGGAGCGCTAACACTGAAGCTTTCTTT
TRBV5-4	TRBJ2-5	.	TRBD2	CASSSGSGGGRETQYF	TGTGCCAGCAGCTCGGGAAGCGGGGGAGGCAGGGAGACCCAGTACTTC
TRBV7-9	TRBJ2-3	.	.	CASSLGVLRALGTDTQYF	TGTGCCAGCAGCTTAGGAGTGTTAAGGGCTCTGGGCACAGATACGCAGTATTTT
TRBV2	TRBJ1-5	few	TRBD1	CASTSGTGYNQPQHF	TGTGCCAGCACTTCCGGGACAGGGTATAATCAGCCCCAGCATTTT
TRBV27	TRBJ2-3	.	TRBD2	CASSPQPSGVSDTQYF	TGTGCCAGCAGCCCGCAACCTAGCGGGGTTTCTGATACGCAGTATTTT
TRBV7-3	TRBJ2-2	.	.	CASSLVIGTRGANTGELFF	TGTGCCAGCAGCTTAGTCATTGGTACTCGCGGGGCAAACACCGGGGAGCTGTTTTTT
TRBV5-5	TRBJ2-1	.	.	CASSLVGVGFHEQFF	TGTGCCAGCAGCTTGGTAGGGGTGGGCTTTCATGAGCAGTTCTTC
TRBV6-5	TRBJ2-7	few	.	CASSELQGYEQYF	TGTGCCAGCAGTGAACTACAGGGTTACGAGCAGTACTTC
TRBV27	TRBJ1-2	many	.	CASSLSPVPQPANYGYTF	TGTGCCAGCAGTTTATCGCCGGTTCCCCAGCCAGCTAACTATGGCTACACCTTC
TRBV7-6	TRBJ1-3	few	.	CASSPGQLRGNTIYF	TGTGCCAGCAGCCCGGGACAACTGAGGGGAAACACCATATATTTT
TRBV12-3/TRBV12-4	TRBJ2-1	few	TRBD1	CASRPPGQGRGEQFF	TGTGCCAGCAGACCACCGGGACAGGGGAGAGGTGAGCAGTTCTTC
TRBV7-2	TRBJ1-2	many	TRBD1	CAIRGGYYGYTF	TGTGCCATCAGGGGGGGTTACTATGGCTACACCTTC
TRBV24-1	TRBJ2-6	many	.	CATKRGENGGANVLTF	TGTGCCACCAAAAGGGGGGAGAACGGTGGGGCCAACGTCCTGACTTTC
TRBV9	TRBJ1-1	.	.	CASSVLSVGTEAFF	TGTGCCAGCAGCGTATTATCGGTGGGCACTGAAGCTTTCTTT
TRBV6-5	TRBJ2-1	once	.	CASSYSPNNEQFF	TGTGCCAGCAGTTACTCGCCTAACAATGAGCAGTTCTTC
TRBV12-3/TRBV12-4	TRBJ2-1	many	.	CASSLYEQFF	TGTGCCAGCAGCCTGTATGAGCAGTTCTTC
TRBV7-6	TRBJ2-2	many	.	CASSFLRLTDRSNTGELFF	TGTGCCAGCAGCTTCCTCCGACTTACTGACAGGTCGAACACCGGGGAGCTGTTTTTT
TRBV4-3	TRBJ2-2	.	.	CASSQDSASSAGGELFF	TGCGCCAGCAGCCAAGATAGCGCGTCTAGCGCCGGCGGGGAGCTGTTTTTT
TRBV5-8	TRBJ2-3	.	TRBD1	CASSLNQGAPPDTQYF	TGTGCCAGCAGCCTTAATCAGGGGGCGCCCCCAGATACGCAGTATTTT
TRBV25-1	TRBJ2-7	few	.	CASSGYRFYEQYF	TGTGCCAGCAGTGGATACAGGTTCTACGAGCAGTACTTC
TRBV11-1	TRBJ2-2	many	.	CASSPRDSNTGELFF	TGTGCCAGCAGCCCAAGGGACTCGAACACCGGGGAGCTGTTTTTT